The 22 T cell receptor beta chains reported below all come from one sample, sequenced in a study of T cell responses to AZD1222 COVID-19 vaccine. TCRdb's copy holds only in-frame clones and misses some; the assay was immunoSEQ multiplex PCR. The repertoire holds about 110,000 clones, about 93% seen once, with 6.2% in the top ten. Material: peripheral blood, obtained 28 days after the second AZD1222 dose. These receptors all stem from an adult who received the AZD1222 COVID-19 vaccine.

The chain couples TRBV30 to TRBJ1-5, with D perhaps TRBD1 (5 bases). Germline V lookup: CDR1 GTSNPN, CDR2 SVGIG (reference sequence). V was cut by 5 bases and J by 0 bases, with 11 bases left in between. The CDR3 totals 14 residues. This CDR3 is CAWGRDYSNQPQHF. CDR3 coding DNA: TGTGCCTGGGGCAGGGACTATAGCAATCAGCCCCAGCATTTT. Complete variable domain (other parts from reference TRBV30 and TRBJ1-5): SQTIHQWPATLVQPVGSPLSLECTVEGTSNPNLYWYRQAAGRGLQLLFYSVGIGQISSEVPQNLSASRPQDRQFILSSKKLLLSDSGFYLCAWGRDYSNQPQHFGDGTRLSIL.

The rearrangement uses TRBV7-2 and TRBJ2-7; D unresolved. From germline, CDR1 is SGHTA and CDR2 FQGNSA. Trimming shortened V by 3 bases and J by 0 bases, and 3 bases separated the two germline ends. There are 12 residues in the CDR3. In DNA form, the CDR3 reads TGTGCCAGCAGCTTTATCTCCTACGAGCAGTACTTC. Its translation is CASSFISYEQYF.

The rearrangement links TRBV25-1 to TRBJ1-2; tentatively, D is TRBD1 (5 bases). The V and J ends lost 2 bases and 4 bases respectively, with 14 bases between them. From germline, CDR1 is MGHDK and CDR2 SYGVNS. This CDR3 is built from 15 residues. The CDR3 DNA sequence: TGTGCCAGCAGTGAACCCTCTCAGGGAGGCTATGGCTACACCTTC. Protein sequence: CASSEPSQGGYGYTF.

This chain connects TRBV19 to TRBJ2-7; D perhaps matches TRBD1 (5 bases). There are 14 residues in the CDR3. Germline-derived CDR1 and CDR2 are LNHDA and SQIVND (reference sequence). V was shortened by 3 bases and J by 1 base, with 10 bases between the two germline ends. The CDR3 DNA follows: TGTGCCAGTAGTATTTCGCAGGGATCCTACGAGCAGTACTTC. This sequence encodes CASSISQGSYEQYF. Using reference TRBV19 and TRBJ2-7 for the parts outside the CDR3, the full variable domain is DGGITQSPKYLFRKEGQNVTLSCEQNLNHDAMYWYRQDPGQGLRLIYYSQIVNDFQKGDIAEGYSVSREKKESFPLTVTSAQKNPTAFYLCASSISQGSYEQYFGPGTRLTVT.

The chain combines TRBV7-2 with TRBJ1-1; TRBD1 matches at 8 bases. The J segment lost 4 bases and the V segment lost 5 bases, leaving 9 bases of the junction unmatched. CDR1 SGHTA and CDR2 FQGNSA come from the germline V gene. The CDR3 loop spans 15 amino acids. CDR3 protein: CASSQLTGGLTEAFF. The DNA for the CDR3 is TGTGCCAGCAGCCAACTTACAGGGGGGCTCACTGAAGCTTTCTTT.

The chain joins TRBV7-8 to TRBJ2-1; D is perhaps TRBD1 or TRBD2 (5 bases each). V lost 5 bases to trimming and J lost 6 bases, with 11 bases between them. This CDR3 spans 13 amino acids. Germline values: CDR1 SGHVS, CDR2 FQNEAQ. The CDR3 DNA sequence: TGTGCCAGCAGCCGGGGACCAACCAATGAGCAGTTCTTC. As protein: CASSRGPTNEQFF.

V gene TRBV2 combines with J gene TRBJ2-7; possibly TRBD1 for D (5 bases). The V and J ends lost 2 bases and 4 bases respectively, with 27 bases between them. The CDR3 totals 19 residues. The germline gives CDR1 SNHLY, CDR2 FYNNEI. The DNA for the CDR3 is TGTGCCAGCAGTGAAATGGGGCAGGTCGTCTCTCCTTACGCATACGAGCAGTACTTC. Translation: CASSEMGQVVSPYAYEQYF.

This clone was seen just once. This chain uses TRBV3-1 (or the pseudogene TRBV3-2) with TRBJ1-5, with D maybe TRBD1 (5 bases). V was clipped by 0 bases and J by 4 bases, with 10 bases between them. In germline, CDR1 is LGHDT, CDR2 YNNKEL (reference sequence). This CDR3 spans 15 amino acids. DNA for the CDR3: TGTGCCAGCAGCCAAGATGAGGGGCGGAATCAGCCCCAGCATTTT. Protein product: CASSQDEGRNQPQHF.

This chain uses TRBV10-3 with TRBJ2-7, with D perhaps assigned TRBD1 or TRBD2 (5 bases each). Trimming stripped 9 bases from V and 2 bases from J, with 23 bases between. Germline V lookup: CDR1 ENHRY, CDR2 SYGVKD. This CDR3 has 16 amino acids. CDR3 amino acids: CAISATGTGSPYEQYF. CDR3 coding DNA: TGTGCCATTTCGGCTACCGGGACGGGGAGTCCCTACGAGCAGTACTTC.

This clone was counted only a few times. This chain links TRBV30 with TRBJ2-7, with TRBD1 matching 10 bases. This CDR3 contains 14 residues. The trim removed 2 bases at V and 2 bases at J, leaving 3 bases unmatched. Germline loops: CDR1 GTSNPN, CDR2 SVGIG (reference sequence). CDR3 in DNA: TGTGCCTGGAGTTGGACAGGGGGACCCTACGAGCAGTACTTC. Translation gives CAWSWTGGPYEQYF.

V is TRBV6-4 and J is TRBJ1-5; tentative D call: TRBD1 (5 bases). The germline gives CDR1 MRHNA, CDR2 SNTAGT. CDR3 length: 13 residues. V lost 3 bases, J lost 2 bases, and 5 bases lay in between. The CDR3 coding sequence is TGTGCCAGCAGTGAAGGGGGCAATCAGCCCCAGCATTTT. This encodes CASSEGGNQPQHF.

V usage is TRBV29-1 and J usage is TRBJ1-4; no clear D. This CDR3 region has 14 residues. The germline V gene has CDR1 SQVTM and CDR2 ANQGSEA. Trimming cost V 4 bases and J 5 bases, with 14 bases left between them. The CDR3 spells CSVALDGTNEKLFF. The CDR3 coding sequence is TGCAGCGTTGCGTTGGACGGTACAAATGAAAAACTGTTTTTT.

The V call is TRBV4-1, the J call TRBJ2-1, with no clear D. The CDR3 covers 12 residues. Germline V gives CDR1 MGHRA, CDR2 YSYEKL. Deletions cut 5 bases from V and 10 bases from J, with 12 bases between. The CDR3: CASSDARREQFF. In DNA, the CDR3 is TGCGCCAGCAGCGACGCGCGGCGGGAGCAGTTCTTC.

The gene calls are TRBV3-1 (or the pseudogene TRBV3-2) and TRBJ2-5, with 11 bases matching TRBD2. Trimming cost V 4 bases and J 5 bases; bases outside gene matches: 12. This CDR3 contains 17 residues. Germline V gene sequence: CDR1 LGHDT, CDR2 YNNKEL (reference sequence). CDR3 loop: CASSRGLAELPGETQYF. CDR3 in DNA: TGTGCCAGCAGCCGGGGACTAGCGGAACTACCAGGGGAGACCCAGTACTTC.

The chain is built from TRBV30 and TRBJ2-5; 7 bases fit TRBD2. CDR3 length equals 15 residues. Germline assignment: CDR1 GTSNPN and CDR2 SVGIG (reference sequence). The V segment lost 2 bases and the J segment 1 base; nucleotides outside the gene matches: 7. The CDR3: CAWSSQRGSQETQYF. The DNA of the CDR3 is TGTGCCTGGAGTTCCCAGCGGGGTAGCCAAGAGACCCAGTACTTC. Variable domain in full (rest from reference TRBV30 and TRBJ2-5): SQTIHQWPATLVQPVGSPLSLECTVEGTSNPNLYWYRQAAGRGLQLLFYSVGIGQISSEVPQNLSASRPQDRQFILSSKKLLLSDSGFYLCAWSSQRGSQETQYFGPGTRLLVL.

This rearrangement joins TRBV3-1 (or the pseudogene TRBV3-2) to TRBJ1-1; D is unresolved. The V end was cut by 6 bases, the J end by 1 base, with 6 bases between. CDR3 length: 12 amino acids. The germline CDR1 and CDR2 sequences are LGHDT and YNNKEL (reference sequence). CDR3 DNA sequence: TGTGCCAGCAGTCACAGGAACACTGAAGCTTTCTTT. Its translation: CASSHRNTEAFF.

The rearrangement links TRBV19 to TRBJ2-1; 12 positions agree with TRBD2. The CDR3 extends over 15 amino acids. V was clipped by 6 bases and J by 6 bases; unmatched bases: 6. CDR1 is LNHDA, CDR2 SQIVND, per germline (reference sequence). The CDR3 reads CASSTLAGGVNEQFF. The CDR3 bases are TGTGCCAGTAGCACTCTAGCGGGGGGGGTCAATGAGCAGTTCTTC.

The J gene is TRBJ1-2, the V gene TRBV7-8; the match to TRBD1 covers 8 bases. The junction had 8 bases not matched to a gene; V was cut back by 1 base and J by 4 bases. The CDR3 is 16 amino acids. CDR1 and CDR2 (germline): SGHVS, FQNEAQ. The CDR3 here is CASSLVTRGRVYGYTF. As DNA, the CDR3 is TGTGCCAGCAGCTTAGTAACCAGGGGGCGGGTCTATGGCTACACCTTC.

V gene TRBV5-4 combines with J gene TRBJ2-7, with D uncertain. The V gene lost 0 bases and the J gene lost 6 bases, with 4 bases spanning the gap. From germline, CDR1 is SGHNT and CDR2 YYREEE (reference sequence). There are 11 residues in the CDR3. In DNA, the CDR3 is TGTGCCAGCAGCTTGGAGGTCGAGCAGTACTTC. This encodes CASSLEVEQYF.

CDR3 residues: CASSLVAVSSYNSPLHF. Written as DNA, the CDR3 is TGTGCCAGCAGCTTAGTCGCGGTTAGCTCCTATAATTCACCCCTCCACTTT. The V and J genes are TRBV7-9 and TRBJ1-6; D call uncertain. The length of the CDR3 is 17 residues. Germline V gene lookup returns CDR1 SEHNR and CDR2 FQNEAQ (reference sequence). The V and J ends lost 1 base and 0 bases respectively, with 10 bases between them.

The gene calls are TRBV4-3 and TRBJ2-7, with D possibly being TRBD1 or TRBD2 (5 bases each). Trimming took 3 bases from V and 6 from J, leaving 15 bases between them. Germline CDR1 LGHNA, CDR2 YSLEER. The CDR3 runs to 14 residues. The CDR3 DNA reads TGCGCCAGCAGCCAGGCAGCTGGGACCACCGAGCAGTACTTC. Translated: CASSQAAGTTEQYF.

This chain links TRBV11-3 with TRBJ2-2, with TRBD2 identical over 11 bases. The germline V gene encodes CDR1 SGHNT and CDR2 YENEEA. J gave up 4 bases and V 5 bases, and 3 bases lay outside the gene matches. The CDR3 sequence is 15 residues long. CDR3 nucleotides: TGTGCCAGCAGCGGGACTAGCGGACCCACCGGGGAGCTGTTTTTT. This codes for CASSGTSGPTGELFF.